This T cell receptor beta chain was observed in a study of a mutant IDH1 vaccine in newly diagnosed glioma. The overall study: Treated patients were around 60% male, about 38% female, mean age 40.4 years. Those enrolled had earlier been treated with radiotherapy, temozolomide, or both, mostly both.

V was clipped by 5 bases and J by 4 bases; unmatched bases: 6. The CDR3 has 15 amino acids. Germline V lookup: CDR1 SGHVS, CDR2 FQNEAQ. Libraries were prepared by immunoSEQ multiplex PCR; TCRdb keeps only in-frame clonotypes and omits some of them. The data hold over 30,000 clones, with 80% to 85% observed a single time. Stated time point: baseline, week 1 (first vaccination visit). Treatment reported: pre-vaccination baseline after standard-of-care therapy. The J gene is TRBJ1-5, the V gene TRBV7-8, with 9 bases aligning to TRBD1. The specimen was peripheral blood mononuclear cells (PBMCs), collected from a glioma patient treated with radiotherapy, temozolomide or both. This TCR was sampled from a man aged 45-60 years with glioma. Some clones in this sample may be carry-over from other donors' samples. The CDR3 nucleotides are TGTGCCAGCAGCAGGGGACAGGGCTCGAATCAGCCCCAGCATTTT. It yields the protein CASSRGQGSNQPQHF.